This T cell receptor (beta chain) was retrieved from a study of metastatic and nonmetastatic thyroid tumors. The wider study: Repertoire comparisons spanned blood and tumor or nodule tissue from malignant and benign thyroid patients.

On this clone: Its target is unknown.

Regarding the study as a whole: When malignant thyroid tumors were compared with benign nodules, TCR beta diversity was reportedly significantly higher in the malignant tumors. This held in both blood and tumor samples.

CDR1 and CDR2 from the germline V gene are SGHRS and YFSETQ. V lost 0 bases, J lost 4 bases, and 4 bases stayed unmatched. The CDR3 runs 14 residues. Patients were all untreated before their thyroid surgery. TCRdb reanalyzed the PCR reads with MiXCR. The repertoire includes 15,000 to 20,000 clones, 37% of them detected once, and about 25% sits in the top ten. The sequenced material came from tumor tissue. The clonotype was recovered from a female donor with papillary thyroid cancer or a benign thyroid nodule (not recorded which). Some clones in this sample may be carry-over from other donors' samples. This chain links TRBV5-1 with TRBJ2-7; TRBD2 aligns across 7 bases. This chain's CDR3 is CASSLDVGGYEQYF. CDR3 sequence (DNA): TGCGCCAGCAGCTTGGATGTGGGAGGGTACGAGCAGTACTTC.